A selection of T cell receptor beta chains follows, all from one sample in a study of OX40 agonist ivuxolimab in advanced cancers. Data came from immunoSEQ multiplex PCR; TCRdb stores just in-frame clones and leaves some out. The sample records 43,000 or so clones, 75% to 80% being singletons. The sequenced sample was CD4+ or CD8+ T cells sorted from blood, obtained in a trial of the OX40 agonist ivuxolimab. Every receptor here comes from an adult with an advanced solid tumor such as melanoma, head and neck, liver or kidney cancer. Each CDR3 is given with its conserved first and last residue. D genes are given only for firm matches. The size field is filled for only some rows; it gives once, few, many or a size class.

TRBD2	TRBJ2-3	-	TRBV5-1	TGCGCCAGCAGACTAGCGGTAGAAGATACGCAGTATTTT	CASRLAVEDTQYF
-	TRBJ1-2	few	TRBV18	TGTGCCAGCTCAGGGGACACCAACTATGGCTACACCTTC	CASSGDTNYGYTF
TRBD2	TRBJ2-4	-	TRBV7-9	TGTGCCAGCAGCTTTAGGCGGGAGGGCCGGGGAGCCAAAAACATTCAGTACTTC	CASSFRREGRGAKNIQYF
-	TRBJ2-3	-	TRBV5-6	TGTGCCAGCAGCCTAATTTCCATGAATACGCAGTATTTT	CASSLISMNTQYF
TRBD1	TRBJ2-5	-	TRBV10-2	TGCGCCAGCAGTGAAAAGGGGACAGGGAGGTTGTGGACCCAGTACTTC	CASSEKGTGRLWTQYF
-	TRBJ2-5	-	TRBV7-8	TGTGCCAGCAGCCCGTGCCCGTGGGTGGAGACCCAGTACTTC	CASSPCPWVETQYF
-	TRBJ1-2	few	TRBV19	TGTGCCAGTGAGGAGAACTATGGCTACACCTTC	CASEENYGYTF
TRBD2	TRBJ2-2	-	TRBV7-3	TGTGCCAGCAGCACTACTAGCGTGGGCGGGGAGCTGTTTTTT	CASSTTSVGGELFF
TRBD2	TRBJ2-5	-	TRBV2	TGTGCCAGCAGTGAAGCTAGCGGGAGGCCCCTGGGAGAGACCCAGTACTTC	CASSEASGRPLGETQYF
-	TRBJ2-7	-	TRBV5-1	TGCGCCAGCAGCTTGGCCTCAACTAGCTACTACGAGCAGTACTTC	CASSLASTSYYEQYF
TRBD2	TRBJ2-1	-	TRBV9	TGTGCCAGCAGCGTAGGCGGGAGATTCTCCTACAATGAGCAGTTCTTC	CASSVGGRFSYNEQFF
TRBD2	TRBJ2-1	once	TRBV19	TGTGCCAGCAACGCCCTCCGGGAGGGCCCCCGCGATGAGCAGTTCTTC	CASNALREGPRDEQFF
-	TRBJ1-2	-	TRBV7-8	TGTGCCAGCAGCCGCCGGCAGTCCTATGGCTACACCTTC	CASSRRQSYGYTF
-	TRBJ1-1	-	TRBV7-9	TGTGCCAGCAGCTTAAAGGGGGACACTGAAGCTTTCTTT	CASSLKGDTEAFF
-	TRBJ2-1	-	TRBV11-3	TGTGCCAGCAGCTTAGCTGGGCAGAACTCCTACAATGAGCAGTTCTTC	CASSLAGQNSYNEQFF
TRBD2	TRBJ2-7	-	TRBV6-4	TGTGCCAGCAGCCTGATGACTAGCGAGTTATACGAGCAGTACTTC	CASSLMTSELYEQYF
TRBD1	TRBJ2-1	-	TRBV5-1	TGCGCCAGCAGCTTAGGACAGGCCTCCTACAATGAGCAGTTCTTC	CASSLGQASYNEQFF
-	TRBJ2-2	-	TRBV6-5	TGTGCCAGCAGTTACACACAGAGGGTTTACACCGGGGAGCTGTTTTTT	CASSYTQRVYTGELFF
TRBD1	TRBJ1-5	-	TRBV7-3	TGTGCCAGCAGCTTAAGGGACAGGTGGGACAGGGTCGGGATGGGCAATCAGCCCCAGCATTTT	CASSLRDRWDRVGMGNQPQHF
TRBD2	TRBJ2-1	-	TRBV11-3	TGTGCCAGCAGCCGGACTAGCGGGAGTCTAGGTGAGCAGTTCTTC	CASSRTSGSLGEQFF
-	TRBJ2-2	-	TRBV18	TGTGCCAGCTCACCACTTGCGGGAAAAAACACCGGGGAGCTGTTTTTT	CASSPLAGKNTGELFF
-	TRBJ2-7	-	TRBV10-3	TGTGCCAGCATGAGGTCAGGTTATAGGTACGAGCAGTACTTC	CASMRSGYRYEQYF
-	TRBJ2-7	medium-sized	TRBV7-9	TGTGCCAGCAGCTCCGGGACATCGGGCGAGCAGTACTTC	CASSSGTSGEQYF
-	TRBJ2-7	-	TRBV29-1	TGCAGCGTTGAAGATCGGATCAAGGGTGGCTCGGGGGAGCAGTACTTC	CSVEDRIKGGSGEQYF